This TCR beta chain was captured in a study of cytomegalovirus exposure and HLA in healthy donors. The CDR3 runs 15 residues. Looked up from germline, CDR1 is SGHRS and CDR2 is YFSETQ. Between the trimmed V and J ends, which lost 5 bases and 2 bases, there was a span of 11 bases. The assay was immunoSEQ multiplex PCR, and TCRdb's table has in-frame clones only and misses some. Among roughly 200,000 clones listed, 81% were seen once. The sequence came from a woman aged 25 to 39 in good health and CMV-seronegative. Sample: PBMCs. This chain connects TRBV5-1 to TRBJ2-6; unclear D gene. CDR3 sequence reads: CASSPSVAGANVLTF. DNA for the CDR3: TGCGCCAGCAGTCCGTCGGTTGCTGGGGCCAACGTCCTGACTTTC.